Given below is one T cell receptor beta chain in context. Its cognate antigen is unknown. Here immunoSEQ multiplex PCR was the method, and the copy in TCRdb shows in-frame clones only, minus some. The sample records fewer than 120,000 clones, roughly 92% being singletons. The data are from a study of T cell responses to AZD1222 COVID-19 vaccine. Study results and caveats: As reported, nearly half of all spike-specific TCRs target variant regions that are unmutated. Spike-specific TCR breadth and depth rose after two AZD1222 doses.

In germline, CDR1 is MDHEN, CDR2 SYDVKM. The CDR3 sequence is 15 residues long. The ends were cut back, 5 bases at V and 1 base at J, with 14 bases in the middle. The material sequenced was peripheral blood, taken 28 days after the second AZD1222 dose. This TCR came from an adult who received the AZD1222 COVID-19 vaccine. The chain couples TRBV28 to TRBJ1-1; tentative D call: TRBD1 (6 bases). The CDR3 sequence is CASSLYRAGNTEAFF. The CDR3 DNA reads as TGTGCCAGCAGTCTCTACAGGGCTGGGAACACTGAAGCTTTCTTT.